This T cell receptor beta chain was observed in a study of T cell changes during pregnancy in multiple sclerosis (dated by TCRdb to between 2018 and 2021). Looking at the study overall: The study looked at changes in the T cell repertoire across pregnancy in women with multiple sclerosis.

V drops 4 bases and J drops 1 base, leaving 8 bases in between. Reading the germline V gene gives CDR1 MGHRA and CDR2 YSYEKL. CDR3 length: 14 amino acids, cysteine to phenylalanine. Only the CDR3 DNA is retained, 42 bases long and in frame from the first base. The library was generated by the immunoSEQ multiplex PCR assay. Drawn from immuneACCESS, this table holds only the in-frame rearrangements with V and J called that TCRdb kept. Clones are partly lost; checked studies trace under half to an unresolved V gene and leave the rest unexplained. In this sample the table shows tens of thousands of clones, around 88% of which occur a single time. Under 3.5% of the sample is held by the ten biggest clonotypes. A single count supports this clone. The antigen this receptor binds is unknown. Base qualities are not recorded, but no much larger clone differs from it by a single base.

The chain employs TRBV4-1 and TRBJ2-1; TRBD2 could be the D gene, as 5 bases match. The sequence was collected from a female donor in good health, enrolled as a control in a pregnancy study. The starting material was CD4+ T cells from peripheral blood mononuclear cells, obtained in the first trimester of pregnancy. Here the CDR3 is given as CASSLRGSYNEQFF. The DNA reads TGCGCCAGCAGCCTCCGGGGTTCCTACAATGAGCAGTTCTTC.